This T cell receptor (beta chain) emerged from a study of T cell changes during pregnancy in multiple sclerosis. This CDR3 spans 14 amino acids. Trimming left V 4 bases short and J 3 bases short, with 7 bases between. The germline CDR1 and CDR2 sequences are SGHNT and YENEEA. The protocol was immunoSEQ multiplex PCR, while the TCRdb copy is restricted to in-frame clones and leaves out a portion. The table records approximately 52,000 clones, approximately 90% of them present only once. The rearrangement joins TRBV11-3 to TRBJ2-6; a weak D match, TRBD1 (5 bases). The receptor's source is a female donor with multiple sclerosis, enrolled in a pregnancy study. Sequences were derived from CD4+ T cells from peripheral blood mononuclear cells, sampled after pregnancy. For the CDR3, the DNA is TGTGCCAGCAGCTCAGGGCATGGGGCCAACGTCCTGACTTTC. Translation: CASSSGHGANVLTF.